Only a few counts were recorded for the clone carrying this T cell receptor (beta chain). What it binds is unknown. TCR beta CDR3 regions were amplified from RNA transcripts. The primer set for the first-round RT-PCR of the TCR CDR3 was HTBI. Using its own MiXCR run on the multiplex PCR reads, TCRdb lists one record per CDR3 protein. This sample has about 600,000 distinct CDR3 sequences, with approximately 16% found just once. These data originate in a study of T cells in Graves' hyperthyroidism and ophthalmopathy. Study results and caveats: Ophthalmopathy was told apart from stable hyperthyroidism by a 13 V-J model.

For ophthalmopathy patients, the Clinical Activity Score was at least 3 and the NOSPECS grade at least 4; duration was under 3 months. The germline CDR1 and CDR2 sequences are MNHEY and SMNVEV (reference sequence). The CDR3 consists of 14 residues. The V end was cut by 5 bases, the J end by 5 bases, with 14 bases between. The chain is built from TRBV27 and TRBJ2-3; D perhaps matches TRBD1 (5 bases). The source of this sequence is a woman in her 40s with Graves' ophthalmopathy. Sequences were obtained from blood. The CDR3 DNA is TGTGCCAGCAGTATTTTAGGGGATGTAGATACGCAGTATTTT. This translates into CASSILGDVDTQYF.